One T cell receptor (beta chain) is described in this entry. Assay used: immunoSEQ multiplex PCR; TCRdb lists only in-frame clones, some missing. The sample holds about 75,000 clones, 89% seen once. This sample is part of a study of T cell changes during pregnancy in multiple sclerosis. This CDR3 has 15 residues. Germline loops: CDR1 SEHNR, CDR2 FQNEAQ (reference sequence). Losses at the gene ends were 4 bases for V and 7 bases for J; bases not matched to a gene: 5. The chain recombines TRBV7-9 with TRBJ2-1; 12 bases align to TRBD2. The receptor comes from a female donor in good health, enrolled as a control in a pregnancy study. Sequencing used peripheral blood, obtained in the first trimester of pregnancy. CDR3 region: CASSSSGGAGNEQFF. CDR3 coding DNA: TGTGCCAGCAGCTCTAGCGGGGGGGCCGGAAATGAGCAGTTCTTC.